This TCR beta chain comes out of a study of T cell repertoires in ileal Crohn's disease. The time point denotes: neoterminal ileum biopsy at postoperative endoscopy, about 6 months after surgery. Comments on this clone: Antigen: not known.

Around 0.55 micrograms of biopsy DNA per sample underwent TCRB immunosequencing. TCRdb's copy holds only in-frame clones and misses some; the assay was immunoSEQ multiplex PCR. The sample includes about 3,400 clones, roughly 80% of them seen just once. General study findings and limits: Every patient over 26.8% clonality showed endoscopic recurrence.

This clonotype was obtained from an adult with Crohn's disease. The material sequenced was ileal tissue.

CDR3 region: CASSPQGQRNYGYTF. The CDR3 region has the DNA TGTGCCAGCAGCCCCCAGGGACAGAGGAACTATGGCTACACCTTC. The V gene is TRBV11-2, the J gene TRBJ1-2, with TRBD1 matching 7 bases. Germline V gene lookup returns CDR1 SGHAT and CDR2 FQNNGV. J was trimmed by 2 bases and V by 5 bases; bases with no gene match: 8. The CDR3 consists of 15 residues.